This T cell receptor (beta chain) emerged from a study of blood T cell repertoires in COVID-19. The V gene end was trimmed by 8 bases and the J gene end by 5 bases; junction bases not matched to a gene: 6. Looked up from germline, CDR1 is SEHNR and CDR2 is FQNEAQ (reference sequence). The CDR3 runs 12 residues. Sequencing was performed with immunoSEQ multiplex PCR; in TCRdb, only in-frame clones are kept and a portion is missing. The sample holds roughly 250,000 clones, approximately 85% seen once. Material: PBMCs or T cells enriched from blood (not recorded which). The chain carries TRBV7-9 and TRBJ2-7, with TRBD1 matching 7 bases. The receptor was derived from a woman in her thirties who had recovered from COVID-19. The CDR3 DNA sequence: TGTGCCAGCGACAGGGTTGTGAACGAGCAGTACTTC. Amino acids: CASDRVVNEQYF. Looking up the rest from reference TRBV7-9 and TRBJ2-7 gives the full variable domain: DTGVSQNPRHKITKRGQNVTFRCDPISEHNRLYWYRQTLGQGPEFLTYFQNEAQLEKSRLLSDRFSAERPKGSFSTLEIQRTEQGDSAMYLCASDRVVNEQYFGPGTRLTVT.